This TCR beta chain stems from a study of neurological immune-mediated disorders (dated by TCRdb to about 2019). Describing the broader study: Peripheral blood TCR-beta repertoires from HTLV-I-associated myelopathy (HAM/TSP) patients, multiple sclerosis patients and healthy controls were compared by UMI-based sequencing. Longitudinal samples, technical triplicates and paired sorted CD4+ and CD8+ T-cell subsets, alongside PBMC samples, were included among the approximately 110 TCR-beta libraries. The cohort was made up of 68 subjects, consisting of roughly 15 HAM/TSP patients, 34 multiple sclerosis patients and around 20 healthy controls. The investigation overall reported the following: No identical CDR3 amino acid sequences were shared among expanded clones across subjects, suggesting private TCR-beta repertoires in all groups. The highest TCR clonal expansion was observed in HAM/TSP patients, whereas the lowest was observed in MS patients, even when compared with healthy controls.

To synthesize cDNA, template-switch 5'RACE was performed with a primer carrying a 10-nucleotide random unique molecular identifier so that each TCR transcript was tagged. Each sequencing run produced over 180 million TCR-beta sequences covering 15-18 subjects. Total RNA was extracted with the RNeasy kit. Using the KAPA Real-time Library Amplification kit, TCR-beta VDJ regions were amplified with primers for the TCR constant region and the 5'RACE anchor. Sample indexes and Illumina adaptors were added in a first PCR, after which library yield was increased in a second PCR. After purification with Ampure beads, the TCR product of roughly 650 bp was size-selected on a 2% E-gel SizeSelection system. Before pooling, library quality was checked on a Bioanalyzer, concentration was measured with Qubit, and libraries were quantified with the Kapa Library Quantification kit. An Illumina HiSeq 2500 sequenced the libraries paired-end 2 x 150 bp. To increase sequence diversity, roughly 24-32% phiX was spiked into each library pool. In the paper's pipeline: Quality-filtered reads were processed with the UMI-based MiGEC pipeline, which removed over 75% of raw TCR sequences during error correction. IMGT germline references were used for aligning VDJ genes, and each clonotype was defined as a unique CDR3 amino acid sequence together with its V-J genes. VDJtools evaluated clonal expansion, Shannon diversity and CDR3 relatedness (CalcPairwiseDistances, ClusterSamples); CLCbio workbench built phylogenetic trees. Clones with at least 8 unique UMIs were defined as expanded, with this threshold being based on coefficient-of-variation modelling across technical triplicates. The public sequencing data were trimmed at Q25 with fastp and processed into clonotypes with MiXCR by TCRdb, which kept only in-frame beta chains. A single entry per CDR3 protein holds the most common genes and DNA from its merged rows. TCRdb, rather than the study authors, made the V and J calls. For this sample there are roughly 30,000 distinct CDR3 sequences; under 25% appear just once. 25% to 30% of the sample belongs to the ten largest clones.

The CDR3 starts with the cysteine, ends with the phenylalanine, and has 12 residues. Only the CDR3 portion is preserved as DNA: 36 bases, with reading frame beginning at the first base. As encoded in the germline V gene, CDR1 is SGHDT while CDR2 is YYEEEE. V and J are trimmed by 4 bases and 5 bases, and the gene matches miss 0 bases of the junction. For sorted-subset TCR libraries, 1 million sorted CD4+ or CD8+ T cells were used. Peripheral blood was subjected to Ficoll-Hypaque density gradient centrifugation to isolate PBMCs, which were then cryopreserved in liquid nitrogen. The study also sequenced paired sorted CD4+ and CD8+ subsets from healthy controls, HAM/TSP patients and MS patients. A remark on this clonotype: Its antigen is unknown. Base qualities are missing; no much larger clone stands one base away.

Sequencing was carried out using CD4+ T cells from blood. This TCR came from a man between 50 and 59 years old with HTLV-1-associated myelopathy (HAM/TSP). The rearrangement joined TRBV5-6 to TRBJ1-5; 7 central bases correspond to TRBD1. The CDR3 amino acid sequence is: CASSQGDQPQHF. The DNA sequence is TGTGCCAGCAGCCAGGGGGATCAGCCCCAGCATTTT.